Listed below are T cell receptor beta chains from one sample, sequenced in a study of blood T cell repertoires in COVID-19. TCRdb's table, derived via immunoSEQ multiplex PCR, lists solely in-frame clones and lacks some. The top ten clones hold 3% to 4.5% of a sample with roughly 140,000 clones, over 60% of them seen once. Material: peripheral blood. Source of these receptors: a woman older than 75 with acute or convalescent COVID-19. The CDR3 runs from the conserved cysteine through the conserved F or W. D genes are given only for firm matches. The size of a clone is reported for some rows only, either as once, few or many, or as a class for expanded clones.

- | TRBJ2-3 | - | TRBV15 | TGTGCCACCAGTGGTGTGGGGGCTACAGATACGCAGTATTTT | CATSGVGATDTQYF
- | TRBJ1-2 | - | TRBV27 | TGTGCCAGCAGTTTATCAGAGGGTTATGGCTACACCTTC | CASSLSEGYGYTF
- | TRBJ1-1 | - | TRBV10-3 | TGTGCCACGGGTGGTCAGAGGAACACTGAAGCTTTCTTT | CATGGQRNTEAFF
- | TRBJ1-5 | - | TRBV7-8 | TGTGCCAGCAGCTTAGTCGGGGTCGGGAATCAGCCCCAGCATTTT | CASSLVGVGNQPQHF
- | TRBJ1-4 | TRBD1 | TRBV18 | TGTGCCAGCTCAAAGAAGGGGGCAGCTAATGAAAAACTGTTTTTT | CASSKKGAANEKLFF
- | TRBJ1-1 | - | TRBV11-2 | TGTGCCAGCAGCTTCGCCTGGGGAGGGGCAGACCCCTTGAACACTGAAGCTTTCTTT | CASSFAWGGADPLNTEAFF
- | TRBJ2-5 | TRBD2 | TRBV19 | TGTGCCAGTAGTATTGCTAGCGGGATAATGGAGACCCAGTACTTC | CASSIASGIMETQYF
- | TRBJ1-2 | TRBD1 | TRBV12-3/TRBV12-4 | TGTGCCAGCAGTTTAGGGTTCTCAACAGGGGGCAGCTTC | CASSLGFSTGGSF
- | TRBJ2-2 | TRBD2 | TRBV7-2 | TGTGCAGAGGGGGGAGCGGGGGCGAACACCGGGGAGCTGTTTTTT | CAEGGAGANTGELFF
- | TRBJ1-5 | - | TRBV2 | TGTGCCAGCAGTGACTCGGCGGGCAATCAGCCCCAGCATTTT | CASSDSAGNQPQHF
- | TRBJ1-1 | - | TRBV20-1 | TGCAGTGCTAGAGATTTGACAGAAGCTTTCTTT | CSARDLTEAFF
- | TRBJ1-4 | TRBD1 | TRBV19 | TGTGCCAGTAGTATCTTGAAGGGGACAGGGCAGATCGGAAACGAAAAACTGTTTTTT | CASSILKGTGQIGNEKLFF
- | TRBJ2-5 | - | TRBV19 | TGTGCCAGTAAGGGGTCAGGGCAAGAGACCCAGTACTTC | CASKGSGQETQYF
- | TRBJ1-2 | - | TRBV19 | TGTGCCAGTAGTACAGGGAACGGCTATGGCTACACCTTC | CASSTGNGYGYTF
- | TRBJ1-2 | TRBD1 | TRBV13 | TGTGCCAGCAGCTTAGACAGGGGCGACTATGGCTACACCTTC | CASSLDRGDYGYTF
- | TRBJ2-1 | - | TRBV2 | TGTGCCAGCAGTGAGGAGGGCCGTTACTCCTACAATGAGCAGTTCTTC | CASSEEGRYSYNEQFF
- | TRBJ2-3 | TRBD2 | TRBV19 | TGTGCCAGTAGGTCGGGGGGGACAGATACGCAGTATTTT | CASRSGGTDTQYF
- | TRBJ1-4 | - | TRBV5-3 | TGTGCCAGAAGCCGACTTCAGGGATCTAATGAAAAACTGTTTTTT | CARSRLQGSNEKLFF
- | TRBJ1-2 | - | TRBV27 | TGTGCCAGCAGATCGACAGGTGGAAACTATGGCTACACCTTC | CASRSTGGNYGYTF
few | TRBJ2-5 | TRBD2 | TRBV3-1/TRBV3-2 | TGTGCCAGCAGTAAAGCGGGAGGTGAGACCCAGTACTTC | CASSKAGGETQYF
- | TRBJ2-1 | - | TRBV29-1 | TGCAGCGTTGGCAGGGTCAATGAGCAGTTCTTC | CSVGRVNEQFF
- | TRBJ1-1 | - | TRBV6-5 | TGTGCCAGCAGGACGTCCCCCGGGGCTGAAGCTTTCTTT | CASRTSPGAEAFF
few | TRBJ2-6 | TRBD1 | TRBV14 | TGTGCCAGCAGCCCCCGCGGGACAGGGATGGCTGGGGCCAACGTCCTGACTTTC | CASSPRGTGMAGANVLTF
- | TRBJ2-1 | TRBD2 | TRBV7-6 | TGTGCCAGCAGCTCATTAGCGGGGGCGAACAATGAGCAGTTCTTC | CASSSLAGANNEQFF
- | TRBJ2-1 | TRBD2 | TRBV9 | TGTGCCAGCAGCGTAGGCGGGGGTGACTACAATGAGCAGTTCTTC | CASSVGGGDYNEQFF
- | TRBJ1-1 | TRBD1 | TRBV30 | TGTGCCTGGAACAGACAGGGTGGTGAAGCTTTCTTT | CAWNRQGGEAFF
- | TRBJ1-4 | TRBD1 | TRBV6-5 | TGTGCCAGCAGTTTTGACTCGACAGGGCTGTTTTTT | CASSFDSTGLFF
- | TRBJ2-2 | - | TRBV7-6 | TGTGCCAGCAGCCCAAGACTCCCGGTCCCCAACACCGGGGAGCTGTTTTTT | CASSPRLPVPNTGELFF
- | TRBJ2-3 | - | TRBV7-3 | TGTGCCAGCAGCTTAGTTGGATCGGAGGCAGATACGCAGTATTTT | CASSLVGSEADTQYF
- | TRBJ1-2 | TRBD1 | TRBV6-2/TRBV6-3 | TGTGCCAGCAGCCGACCCGGGACAGGGATTTCCTATGGCTACACCTTC | CASSRPGTGISYGYTF
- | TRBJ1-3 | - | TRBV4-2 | TGTGCCAGCAGCCAAGATCAGGGAAACAGAAACACCATATATTTT | CASSQDQGNRNTIYF
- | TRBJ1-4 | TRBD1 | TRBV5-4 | TGTGCCAGCAGCTTGGGGACAGGGGGTTTTGAAAAACTGTTTTTT | CASSLGTGGFEKLFF
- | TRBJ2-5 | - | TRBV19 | TGTGCCAGTAGTGCAAACCGGGACTCGGAGACCCAGTACTTC | CASSANRDSETQYF